This T cell receptor beta chain was sequenced during a study of blood T cell repertoires in COVID-19. Study in general: From the United States, Italy and Spain came samples of acute and convalescent COVID-19. Sources were T cells, B-cell-depleted T cells, or PBMCs; the material itself was cDNA or gDNA.

J gave up 7 bases and V 6 bases, and 2 bases lay outside the gene matches. This CDR3 spans 11 amino acids. Per the germline V gene, CDR1 is MNHEY and CDR2 is SVGAGI. Methods used by the authors: Quantification of nucleated cells was approximated via reference gene primer amplification. The table came from immunoSEQ multiplex PCR; TCRdb's copy has only in-frame clones and leaves some out. That table furnishes V, J and clone size, whereas the DNA furnished D and trimming. The top ten hold around 6% of the sample, which has 95,000 to 100,000 clones, 92% seen once. The sample was peripheral blood. The origin of this receptor is a man in his fifties or sixties with active COVID-19. This chain uses TRBV6-5 with TRBJ1-1; 7 positions match TRBD1. CDR3 protein: CASRRDSEAFF. The DNA for the CDR3 is TGTGCCAGCAGGAGGGACAGTGAAGCTTTCTTT.